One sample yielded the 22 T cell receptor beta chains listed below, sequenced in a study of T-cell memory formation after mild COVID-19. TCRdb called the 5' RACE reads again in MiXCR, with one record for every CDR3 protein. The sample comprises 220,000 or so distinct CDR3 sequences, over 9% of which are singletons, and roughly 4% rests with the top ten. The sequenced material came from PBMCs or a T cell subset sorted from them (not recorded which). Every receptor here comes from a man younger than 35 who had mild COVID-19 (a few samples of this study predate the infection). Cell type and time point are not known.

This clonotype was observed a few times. CDR3 amino acids: CASSSGQRRPDTQYF. CDR3 bases: TGTGCCAGCAGCTCAGGACAACGACGCCCAGATACGCAGTATTTT. V gene TRBV11-3 combines with J gene TRBJ2-3; the D gene is possibly TRBD1 (5 bases). The CDR3 sequence is 15 residues long. With 4 bases removed from V and 4 bases from J, the gap between germline ends came to 15 bases. Germline V gene data show CDR1 as SGHNT and CDR2 as YENEEA.

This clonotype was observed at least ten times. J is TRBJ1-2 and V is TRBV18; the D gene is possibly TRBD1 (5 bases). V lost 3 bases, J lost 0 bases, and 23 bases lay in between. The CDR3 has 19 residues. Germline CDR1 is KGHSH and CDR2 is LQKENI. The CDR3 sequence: CASSPQRAGGGATNYGYTF. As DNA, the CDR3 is TGTGCCAGCTCACCCCAACGGGCAGGCGGGGGTGCAACTAACTATGGCTACACCTTC. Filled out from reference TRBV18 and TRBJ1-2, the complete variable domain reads NAGVMQNPRHLVRRRGQEARLRCSPMKGHSHVYWYRQLPEEGLKFMVYLQKENIIDESGMPKERFSAEFPKEGPSILRIQQVVRGDSAAYFCASSPQRAGGGATNYGYTFGSGTRLTVV.

CDR3 sequence (DNA): TGTGCCAGCAGTTCGACAGGGAAAGGGTCCTACGAGCAGTACGTC. Translation: CASSSTGKGSYEQYV. This chain connects TRBV28 to TRBJ2-7; 7 nucleotides align to TRBD1. The CDR3 covers 15 residues. V trimming: 4 bases; J trimming: 1 base; junction bases outside the gene matches: 7. CDR1 and CDR2 (germline): MDHEN, SYDVKM.

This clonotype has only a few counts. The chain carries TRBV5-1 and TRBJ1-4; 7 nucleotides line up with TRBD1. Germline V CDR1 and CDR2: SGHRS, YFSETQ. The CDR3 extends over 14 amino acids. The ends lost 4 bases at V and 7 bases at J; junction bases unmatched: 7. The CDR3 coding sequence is TGCGCCAGCAGCCCCGGGACAGAGGGTGAAAAACTGTTTTTT. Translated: CASSPGTEGEKLFF.

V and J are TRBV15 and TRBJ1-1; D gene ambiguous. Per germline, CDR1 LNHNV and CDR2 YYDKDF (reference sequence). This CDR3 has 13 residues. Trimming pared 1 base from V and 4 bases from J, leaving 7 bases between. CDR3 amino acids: CATSRVGSTEAFF. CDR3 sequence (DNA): TGTGCCACCAGCAGAGTCGGGAGCACTGAAGCTTTCTTT.

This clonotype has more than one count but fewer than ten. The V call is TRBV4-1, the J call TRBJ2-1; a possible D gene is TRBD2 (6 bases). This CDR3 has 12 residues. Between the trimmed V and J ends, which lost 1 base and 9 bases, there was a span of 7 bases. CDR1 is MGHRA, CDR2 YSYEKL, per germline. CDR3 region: CASSQVGGEQFF. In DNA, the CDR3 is TGCGCCAGCAGCCAAGTGGGAGGTGAGCAGTTCTTC.

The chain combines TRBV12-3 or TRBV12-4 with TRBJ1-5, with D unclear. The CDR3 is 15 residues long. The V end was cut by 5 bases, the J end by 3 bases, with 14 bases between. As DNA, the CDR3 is TGTGCCAGCAGTCTCGGGAGTTGGGACAATCAGCCCCAGCATTTT. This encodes CASSLGSWDNQPQHF.

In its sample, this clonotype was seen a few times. CDR3 coding DNA: TGTGCCAGCAGCTCCGCGGGGAGTTCCCCCCAGCATTTT. This translates into CASSSAGSSPQHF. The V call is TRBV7-2, the J call TRBJ1-5; D gene uncertain. Germline values: CDR1 SGHTA, CDR2 FQGNSA. The V and J ends lost 4 bases and 10 bases respectively, with 14 bases between them. The CDR3 sequence is 13 residues long.

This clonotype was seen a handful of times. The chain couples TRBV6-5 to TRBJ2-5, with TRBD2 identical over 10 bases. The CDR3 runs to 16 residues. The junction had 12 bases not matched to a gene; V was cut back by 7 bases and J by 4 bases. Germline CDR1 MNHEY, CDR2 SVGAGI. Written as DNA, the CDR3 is TGTGCCAGCACGACAGGGAGACTAGCGGGCCTAGAGACCCAGTACTTC. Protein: CASTTGRLAGLETQYF.

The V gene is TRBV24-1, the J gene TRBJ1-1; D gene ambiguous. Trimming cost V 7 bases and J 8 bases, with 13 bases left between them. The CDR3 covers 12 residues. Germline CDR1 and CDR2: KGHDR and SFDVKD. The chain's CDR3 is CATRPGITEAFF. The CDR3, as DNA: TGTGCCACCAGACCCGGGATTACCGAAGCTTTCTTT.

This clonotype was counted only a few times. CDR3 protein: CASREGQLGEKLFF. DNA for the CDR3: TGTGCCAGCAGGGAGGGACAGTTGGGCGAAAAACTGTTTTTT. The rearrangement joins TRBV2 to TRBJ1-4; 7 bases agree with TRBD1. Germline CDR1 is SNHLY and CDR2 is FYNNEI. V gave up 6 bases and J gave up 8 bases; unmatched junction bases: 9. This CDR3 region has 14 residues.

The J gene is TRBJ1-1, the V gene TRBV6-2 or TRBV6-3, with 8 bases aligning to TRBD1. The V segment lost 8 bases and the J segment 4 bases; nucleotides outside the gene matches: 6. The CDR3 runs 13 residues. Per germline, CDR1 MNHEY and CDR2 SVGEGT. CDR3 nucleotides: TGTGCCAGCGGATACAGGGGGACCACTGAAGCTTTCTTT. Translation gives CASGYRGTTEAFF.

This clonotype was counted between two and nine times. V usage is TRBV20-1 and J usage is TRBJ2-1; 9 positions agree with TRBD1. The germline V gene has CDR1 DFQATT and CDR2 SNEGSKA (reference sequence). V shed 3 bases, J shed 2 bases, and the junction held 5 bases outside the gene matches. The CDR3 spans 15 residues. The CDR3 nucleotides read TGCAGTGCTAGGGATACAGGGGGCCCCTACAATGAGCAGTTCTTC. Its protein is CSARDTGGPYNEQFF.

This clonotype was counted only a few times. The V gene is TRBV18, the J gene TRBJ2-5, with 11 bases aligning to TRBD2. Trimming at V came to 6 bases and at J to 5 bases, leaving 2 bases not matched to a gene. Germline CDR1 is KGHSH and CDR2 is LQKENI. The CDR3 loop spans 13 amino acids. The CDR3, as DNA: TGTGCCAGCTCGACTAGCGGGGCGGAGACCCAGTACTTC. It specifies CASSTSGAETQYF.

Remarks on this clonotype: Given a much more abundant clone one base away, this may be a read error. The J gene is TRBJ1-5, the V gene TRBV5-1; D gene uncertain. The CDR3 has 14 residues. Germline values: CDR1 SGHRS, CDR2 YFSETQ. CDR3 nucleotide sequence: TGCGCCAGCAGCTTACTGGGATCCAATCAGCACCAGCATTTT. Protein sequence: CASSLLGSNQHQHF.

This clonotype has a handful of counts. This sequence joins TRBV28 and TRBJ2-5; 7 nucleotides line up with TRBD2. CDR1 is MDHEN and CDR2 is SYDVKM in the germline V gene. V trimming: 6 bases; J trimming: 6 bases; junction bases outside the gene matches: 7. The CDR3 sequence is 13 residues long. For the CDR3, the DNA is TGTGCCAGCAGCGCCAGGGAGGGGAAGACCCAGTACTTC. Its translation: CASSAREGKTQYF.

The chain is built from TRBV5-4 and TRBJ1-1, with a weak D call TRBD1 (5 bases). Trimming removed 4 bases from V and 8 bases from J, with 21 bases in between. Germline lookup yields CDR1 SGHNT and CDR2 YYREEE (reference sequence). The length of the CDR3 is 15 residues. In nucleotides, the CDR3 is TGTGCCAGCAGCAGAGTTGATGGGACGGCGGCGGAAGCTTTCTTT. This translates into CASSRVDGTAAEAFF.

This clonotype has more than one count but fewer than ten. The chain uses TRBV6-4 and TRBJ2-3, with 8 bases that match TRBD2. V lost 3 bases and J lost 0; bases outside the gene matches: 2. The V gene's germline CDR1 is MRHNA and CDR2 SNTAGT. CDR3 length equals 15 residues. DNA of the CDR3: TGTGCCAGCAGTGATCGGACTAGCAGCACAGATACGCAGTATTTT. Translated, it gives CASSDRTSSTDTQYF.

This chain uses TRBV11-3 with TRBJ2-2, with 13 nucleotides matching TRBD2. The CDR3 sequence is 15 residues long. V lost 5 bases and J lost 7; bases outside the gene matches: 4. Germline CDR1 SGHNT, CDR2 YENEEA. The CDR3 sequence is CASSRLAGGGGELFF. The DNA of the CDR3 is TGTGCCAGCAGCCGACTAGCGGGGGGTGGCGGGGAGCTGTTTTTT.

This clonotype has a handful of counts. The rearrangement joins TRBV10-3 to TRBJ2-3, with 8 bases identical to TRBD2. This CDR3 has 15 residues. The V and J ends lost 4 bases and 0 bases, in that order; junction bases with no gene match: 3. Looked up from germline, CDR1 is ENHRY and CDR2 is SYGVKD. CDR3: CAISGSSGSTDTQYF. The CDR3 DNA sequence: TGTGCCATCAGTGGGTCTAGCGGGAGCACAGATACGCAGTATTTT.

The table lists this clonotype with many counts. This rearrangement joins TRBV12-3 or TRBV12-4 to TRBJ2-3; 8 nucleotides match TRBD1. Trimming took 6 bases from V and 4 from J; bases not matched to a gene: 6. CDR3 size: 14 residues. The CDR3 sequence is CASRSRGRPDTQYF. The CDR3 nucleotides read TGTGCCAGCAGGAGCAGGGGGCGTCCAGATACGCAGTATTTT.

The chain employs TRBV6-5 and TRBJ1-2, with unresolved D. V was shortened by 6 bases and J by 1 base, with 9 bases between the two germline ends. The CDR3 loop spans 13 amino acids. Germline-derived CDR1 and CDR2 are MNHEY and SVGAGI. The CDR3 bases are TGTGCCAGCAGGCCGACGCATAACTATGGCTACACCTTC. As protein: CASRPTHNYGYTF.